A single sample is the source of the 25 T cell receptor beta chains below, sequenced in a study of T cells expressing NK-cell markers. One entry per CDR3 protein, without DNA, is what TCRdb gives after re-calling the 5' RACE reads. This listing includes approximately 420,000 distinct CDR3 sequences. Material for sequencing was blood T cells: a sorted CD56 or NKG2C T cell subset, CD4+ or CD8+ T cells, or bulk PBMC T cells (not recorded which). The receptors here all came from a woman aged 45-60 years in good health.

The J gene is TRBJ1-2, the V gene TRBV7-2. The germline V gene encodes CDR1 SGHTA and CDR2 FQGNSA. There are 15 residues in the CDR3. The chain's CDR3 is CASSNGRSANYGYTF.

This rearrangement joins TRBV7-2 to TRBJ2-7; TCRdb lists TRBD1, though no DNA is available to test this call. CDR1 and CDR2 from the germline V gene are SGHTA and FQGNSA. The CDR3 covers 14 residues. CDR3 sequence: CASSPRRVGDEQYF.

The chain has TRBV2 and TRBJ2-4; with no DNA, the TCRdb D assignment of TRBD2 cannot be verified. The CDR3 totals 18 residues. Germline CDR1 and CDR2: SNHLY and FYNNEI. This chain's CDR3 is CASSALGLAGVSGGIQYF.

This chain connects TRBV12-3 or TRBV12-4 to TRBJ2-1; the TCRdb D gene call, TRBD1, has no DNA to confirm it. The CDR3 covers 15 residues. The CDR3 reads CASSFSGRERNEQFF.

CDR3: CATSSDRGWEQYF. This chain links TRBV15 with TRBJ2-7; TCRdb proposes TRBD1, but this gene call is untestable without DNA. Germline V CDR1 and CDR2: LNHNV, YYDKDF (reference sequence). CDR3 length: 13 residues.

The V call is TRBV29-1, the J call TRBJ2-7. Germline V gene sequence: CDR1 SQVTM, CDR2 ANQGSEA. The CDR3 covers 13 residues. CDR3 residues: CSVKGGGSYEQYF.

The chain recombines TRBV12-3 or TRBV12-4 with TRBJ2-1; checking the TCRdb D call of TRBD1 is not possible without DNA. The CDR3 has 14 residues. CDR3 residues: CASSPWGGGNEQFF.

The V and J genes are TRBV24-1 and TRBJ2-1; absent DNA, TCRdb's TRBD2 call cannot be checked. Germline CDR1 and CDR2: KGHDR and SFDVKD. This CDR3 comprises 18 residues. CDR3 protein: CATSDFPSGRDSYNEQFF.

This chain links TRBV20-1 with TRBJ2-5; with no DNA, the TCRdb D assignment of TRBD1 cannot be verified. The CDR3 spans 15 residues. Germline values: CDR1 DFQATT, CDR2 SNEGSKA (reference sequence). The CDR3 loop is CSARRGAGLAETQYF.

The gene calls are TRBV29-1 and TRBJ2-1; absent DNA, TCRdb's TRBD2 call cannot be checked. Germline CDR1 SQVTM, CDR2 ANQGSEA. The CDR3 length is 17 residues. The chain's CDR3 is CSVELIGRRERYNEQFF.

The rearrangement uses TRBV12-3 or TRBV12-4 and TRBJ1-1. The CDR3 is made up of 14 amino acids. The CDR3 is CASSLSPGSTEAFF.

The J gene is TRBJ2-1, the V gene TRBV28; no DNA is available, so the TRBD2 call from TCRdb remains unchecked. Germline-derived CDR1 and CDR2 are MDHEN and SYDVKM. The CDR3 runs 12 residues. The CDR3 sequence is CASSLLRGGQFF.

CDR3 residues: CASSQELSVRGAFF. J is TRBJ1-1 and V is TRBV3-1; no DNA is available, so the TRBD1 call from TCRdb remains unchecked. The CDR3 extends over 14 amino acids. Per the germline V gene, CDR1 is LGHDT and CDR2 is YNNKEL (reference sequence).

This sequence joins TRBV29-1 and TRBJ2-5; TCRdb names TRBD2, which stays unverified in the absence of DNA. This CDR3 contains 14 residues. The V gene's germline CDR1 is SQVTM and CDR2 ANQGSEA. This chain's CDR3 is CSVSGGRSGETQYF.

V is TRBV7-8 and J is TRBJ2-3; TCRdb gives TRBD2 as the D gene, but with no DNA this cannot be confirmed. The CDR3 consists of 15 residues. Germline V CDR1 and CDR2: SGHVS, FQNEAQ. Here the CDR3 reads CASSLRRELTDTQYF.

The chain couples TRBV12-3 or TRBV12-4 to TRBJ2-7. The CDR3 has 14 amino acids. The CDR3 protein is CASSYSGRNGEQYF.

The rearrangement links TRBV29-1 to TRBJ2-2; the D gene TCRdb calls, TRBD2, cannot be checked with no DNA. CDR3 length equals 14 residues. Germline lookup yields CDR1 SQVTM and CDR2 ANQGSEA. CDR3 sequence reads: CSVTVNPPPGELFF.

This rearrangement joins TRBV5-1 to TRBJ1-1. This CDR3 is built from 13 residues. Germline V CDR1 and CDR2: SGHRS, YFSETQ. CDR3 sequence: CASSFFTDQEAFF.

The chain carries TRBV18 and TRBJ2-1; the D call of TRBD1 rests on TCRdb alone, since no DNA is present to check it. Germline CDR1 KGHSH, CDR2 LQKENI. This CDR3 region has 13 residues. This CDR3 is CASSRDRGVEQFF.

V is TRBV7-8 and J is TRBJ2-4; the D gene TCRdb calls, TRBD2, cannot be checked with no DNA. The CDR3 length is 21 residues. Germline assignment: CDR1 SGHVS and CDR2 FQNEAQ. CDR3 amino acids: CASSLAINWKSFSLAKNIQYF. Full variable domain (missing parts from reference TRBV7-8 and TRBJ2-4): GAGVSQSPRYKVAKRGQDVALRCDPISGHVSLFWYQQALGQGPEFLTYFQNEAQLDKSGLPSDRFFAERPEGSVSTLKIQRTQQEDSAVYLCASSLAINWKSFSLAKNIQYFGAGTRLSVL.

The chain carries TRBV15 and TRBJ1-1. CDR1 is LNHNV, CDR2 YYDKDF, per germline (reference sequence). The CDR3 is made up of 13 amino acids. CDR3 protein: CATSRGGNTEAFF.

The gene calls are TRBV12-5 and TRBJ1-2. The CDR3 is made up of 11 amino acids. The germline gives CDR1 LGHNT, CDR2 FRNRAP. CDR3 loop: CASGFIGGYTF.

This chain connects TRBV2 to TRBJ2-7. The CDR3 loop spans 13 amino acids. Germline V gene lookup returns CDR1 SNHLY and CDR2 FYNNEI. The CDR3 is CASRQDSTYEQYF. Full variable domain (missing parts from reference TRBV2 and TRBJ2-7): EPEVTQTPSHQVTQMGQEVILRCVPISNHLYFYWYRQILGQKVEFLVSFYNNEISEKSEIFDDQFSVERPDGSNFTLKIRSTKLEDSAMYFCASRQDSTYEQYFGPGTRLTVT.

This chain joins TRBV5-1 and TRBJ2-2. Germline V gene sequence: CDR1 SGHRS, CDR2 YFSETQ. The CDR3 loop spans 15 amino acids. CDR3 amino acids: CASSLVTATKGELFF.

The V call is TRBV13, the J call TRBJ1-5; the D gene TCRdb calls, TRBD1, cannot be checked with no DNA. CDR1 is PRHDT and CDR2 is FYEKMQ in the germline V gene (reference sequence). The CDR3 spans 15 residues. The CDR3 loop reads CASSLSDRGNQPQHF.